The 27 T cell receptor beta chains presented below share a single source sample, sequenced in a study of neurological immune-mediated disorders. MiXCR was run by TCRdb on the 5' RACE reads, yielding one entry per CDR3 protein. The table lists about 43,000 distinct CDR3 sequences, more than 9.5% of them singletons. Specimen: PBMCs. These receptors came from a female donor in good health.

To note about this clonotype: One end of the junction is discordant with germline, which a read error may explain. The rearrangement joins TRBV3-1 to TRBJ2-4; D is uncertain. CDR3 length: 15 residues. Per the germline V gene, CDR1 is LGHDT and CDR2 is YNNKEL (reference sequence). The CDR3 region has the DNA TGTGCCAGCAGCCAAAGGTCAGGTAGCATAAACATTCACTACTTC. It codes for CASSQRSGSINIHYF.

This clonotype was recorded many times. This rearrangement joins TRBV7-3 to TRBJ2-5; D remains unclear. Per the germline V gene, CDR1 is SGHTA and CDR2 is FQGTGA. With 2 bases removed from V and 4 bases from J, the gap between germline ends came to 8 bases. This CDR3 comprises 13 residues. CDR3 amino acids: CASSLGVRETQYF. Written as DNA, the CDR3 is TGTGCCAGCAGCTTAGGGGTGCGAGAGACCCAGTACTTC.

This clonotype has a count of ten or more. The J gene is TRBJ2-5, the V gene TRBV20-1; perhaps D is TRBD1 or TRBD2 (5 bases each). The CDR3 consists of 12 residues. V gave up 5 bases and J gave up 3 bases, with 10 bases separating them. Germline V gene data show CDR1 as DFQATT and CDR2 as SNEGSKA (reference sequence). DNA for the CDR3: TGCAGTGCTGGGGGATTTAAAGAGACCCAGTACTTC. Encoded protein: CSAGGFKETQYF.

With respect to this clonotype: One end of the junction varies from germline; a read error may be responsible. The chain has TRBV4-2 and TRBJ1-2; TRBD1 matches 7 bases. CDR3 length equals 13 residues. Germline V gives CDR1 LGHNA, CDR2 YNFKEQ. In DNA form, the CDR3 reads TGTGCCAGCAGCCAAGAAGGAGGGGGCCTTTTCTTCTTC. This codes for CASSQEGGGLFFF.

This clonotype has a count of ten or more. This chain uses TRBV12-3 or TRBV12-4 with TRBJ2-7; D uncertain. Trimming shortened V by 5 bases and J by 1 base, and 15 bases separated the two germline ends. The CDR3 runs 15 residues. CDR3 coding DNA: TGTGCCAGCAGTCGCTGGAGAGACAATTCCTACGAGCAGTACTTC. Translation: CASSRWRDNSYEQYF.

This clonotype was seen ten or more times. The chain is built from TRBV5-6 and TRBJ2-1; no clear D. V was pared by 3 bases and J by 0 bases, with 10 bases between. CDR1 is SGHDT, CDR2 YYEEEE, per germline. The CDR3 has 15 residues. In DNA, the CDR3 is TGTGCCAGCAGCTCAACCTCCCGCTCCTACAATGAGCAGTTCTTC. Amino acid sequence: CASSSTSRSYNEQFF.

This clonotype was seen ten or more times. The CDR3 protein is CASSLRGGTNTGELFF. The CDR3 region has the DNA TGCGCCAGCAGCTTGCGAGGAGGTACGAACACCGGGGAGCTGTTTTTT. The chain couples TRBV5-1 to TRBJ2-2, with D possibly matching TRBD2 (5 bases). The CDR3 totals 16 residues. Germline V CDR1 and CDR2: SGHRS, YFSETQ. V lost 1 base, J lost 0 bases, and 10 bases lay in between.

This clonotype has a count of ten or more. The J gene is TRBJ2-7, the V gene TRBV5-1, with 9 positions matching TRBD2. This CDR3 is 15 amino acids long. CDR1 and CDR2 (germline): SGHRS, YFSETQ. V lost 3 bases to trimming and J lost 2 bases; unmatched junction nucleotides: 6. CDR3 sequence: CASSSFSGGTYEQYF. CDR3 nucleotides: TGCGCCAGCAGCTCCTTTAGCGGGGGCACCTACGAGCAGTACTTC.

This clonotype was counted ten times or more. This chain links TRBV6-5 with TRBJ1-2; 7 bases map to TRBD1. The CDR3 totals 11 residues. Germline V CDR1 and CDR2: MNHEY, SVGAGI. The V gene end was trimmed by 5 bases and the J gene end by 11 bases; junction bases not matched to a gene: 5. The CDR3 region has the DNA TGTGCCAGCAGTCCGGGACAGACTTACACCTTC. Translating it yields CASSPGQTYTF.

This clonotype came up many times. The CDR3 protein is CSARDGQLDTGELFF. CDR3 in DNA: TGCAGTGCTAGAGATGGACAGCTAGACACCGGGGAGCTGTTTTTT. The chain is built from TRBV20-1 and TRBJ2-2; maybe TRBD1 (6 bases). The germline V gene has CDR1 DFQATT and CDR2 SNEGSKA (reference sequence). Trimming took 0 bases from V and 3 from J, leaving 11 bases between them. CDR3 length equals 15 residues.

V gene TRBV30 combines with J gene TRBJ1-1; D remains unclear. There are 13 residues in the CDR3. With 3 bases removed from V and 1 base from J, the gap between germline ends came to 9 bases. Germline V gene sequence: CDR1 GTSNPN, CDR2 SVGIG (reference sequence). CDR3 nucleotides: TGTGCCTGGAGCGACGGATCGAACACTGAAGCTTTCTTT. It codes for CAWSDGSNTEAFF.

This clonotype was seen ten or more times. The chain recombines TRBV29-1 with TRBJ1-2; D unclear. Germline-derived CDR1 and CDR2 are SQVTM and ANQGSEA. CDR3 length equals 11 residues. V lost 3 bases, J lost 8 bases, and 10 bases lay in between. DNA of the CDR3: TGCAGCGTTGACAGAGCCGTGGGCTACACCTTC. Its translation is CSVDRAVGYTF.

There are many counts of this clonotype. The gene calls are TRBV2 and TRBJ2-5, with D unclear. This CDR3 spans 12 amino acids. Trimming shortened V by 4 bases and J by 6 bases, and 9 bases separated the two germline ends. Per the germline V gene, CDR1 is SNHLY and CDR2 is FYNNEI. The DNA for the CDR3 is TGTGCCAGCAGTGTGGACGGAAAGACCCAGTACTTC. Its protein product is CASSVDGKTQYF.

This clonotype was detected many times. The J gene is TRBJ1-1, the V gene TRBV3-1; D ambiguous. V was clipped by 1 base and J by 4 bases, with 13 bases between them. Per the germline V gene, CDR1 is LGHDT and CDR2 is YNNKEL (reference sequence). CDR3 length: 15 amino acids. The CDR3 sequence: CASSQGEVTGTEAFF. CDR3 in DNA: TGTGCCAGCAGCCAAGGGGAGGTAACGGGCACTGAAGCTTTCTTT.

Many counts were recorded for this clonotype. The chain joins TRBV29-1 to TRBJ2-1; 8 nucleotides line up with TRBD2. J gave up 4 bases and V 1 base, and 6 bases lay outside the gene matches. Germline lookup yields CDR1 SQVTM and CDR2 ANQGSEA. The CDR3 totals 15 residues. In DNA form, the CDR3 reads TGCAGCGTTGAAGGGCTAGCGGGTAATTACAATGAGCAGTTCTTC. It codes for CSVEGLAGNYNEQFF.

In this sample, this clonotype turned up many times. The J gene is TRBJ2-1, the V gene TRBV27; D is unresolved. From germline, CDR1 is MNHEY and CDR2 SMNVEV (reference sequence). The CDR3 has 18 residues. The V gene lost 5 bases and the J gene lost 0 bases, with 20 bases spanning the gap. The CDR3, as DNA: TGTGCCAGCAGTCCTATATCCTTTGCAGTAAGCTCCTACAATGAGCAGTTCTTC. It encodes CASSPISFAVSSYNEQFF.

The V gene is TRBV20-1, the J gene TRBJ1-5; possible D gene TRBD1, 5 bases. Deletions cut 0 bases from V and 7 bases from J, with 7 bases between. The CDR3 has 12 amino acids. Per germline, CDR1 DFQATT and CDR2 SNEGSKA (reference sequence). CDR3 amino acids: CSAREGGQPQHF. The CDR3 coding sequence is TGCAGTGCTAGAGAGGGGGGACAGCCCCAGCATTTT.

This clonotype was recorded at least ten times. The genes are TRBV5-1 and TRBJ1-1; no clear D gene. The V end was cut by 4 bases, the J end by 1 base, with 11 bases between. CDR3 length: 14 amino acids. Germline V gene sequence: CDR1 SGHRS, CDR2 YFSETQ. The CDR3 DNA follows: TGCGCCAGCAGCCTACCCGGACCGAACACTGAAGCTTTCTTT. It translates to CASSLPGPNTEAFF.

The V call is TRBV20-1, the J call TRBJ1-2; 8 bases match TRBD1. Germline V gene sequence: CDR1 DFQATT, CDR2 SNEGSKA (reference sequence). The J segment lost 3 bases and the V segment lost 6 bases, leaving 9 bases of the junction unmatched. The CDR3 loop spans 14 amino acids. In DNA form, the CDR3 reads TGCAGTGCCCGAGTGACAGGGGCGTACTATGGCTACACCTTC. Encoded protein: CSARVTGAYYGYTF.

This clonotype appeared many times. The V gene is TRBV9, the J gene TRBJ2-1; the D gene is possibly TRBD1 (6 bases). Germline V gives CDR1 SGDLS, CDR2 YYNGEE. This CDR3 is built from 12 residues. V was clipped by 3 bases and J by 7 bases, with 8 bases between them. This CDR3 is CASSAQGNEQFF. The CDR3 region has the DNA TGTGCCAGCAGCGCGCAGGGGAATGAGCAGTTCTTC.

This clonotype was seen at least ten times. The V call is TRBV12-3 or TRBV12-4, the J call TRBJ1-1; weak D call: TRBD1 (6 bases). V lost 6 bases and J lost 5, with 13 bases in between. The CDR3 is made up of 13 amino acids. The CDR3 nucleotides are TGTGCCAGCAGCCGGGACACAGGGACTGAAGCTTTCTTT. Translating gives CASSRDTGTEAFF.

The rearrangement links TRBV20-1 to TRBJ1-3; no clear D. This CDR3 has 12 residues. The germline V gene encodes CDR1 DFQATT and CDR2 SNEGSKA (reference sequence). Trimming left V 5 bases short and J 4 bases short, with 9 bases between. CDR3 region: CSAPGRGNTIYF. CDR3 DNA sequence: TGCAGTGCTCCTGGACGGGGAAACACCATATATTTT.

The V and J genes are TRBV5-6 and TRBJ1-6; no clear D gene. Trimming removed 4 bases from V and 6 bases from J, with 11 bases in between. This CDR3 is 14 amino acids long. The V gene's germline CDR1 is SGHDT and CDR2 YYEEEE. This chain's CDR3 is CASSDREINSPLHF. The CDR3 DNA follows: TGTGCCAGCAGCGACCGGGAAATTAATTCACCCCTCCACTTT.

The V gene is TRBV12-3 or TRBV12-4, the J gene TRBJ1-5; D is uncertain. The V end was cut by 3 bases, the J end by 7 bases, with 7 bases between. The CDR3 covers 12 residues. CDR3 bases: TGTGCCAGCAGTTTTACGGGACAGCCCCAGCATTTT. The encoded protein is CASSFTGQPQHF.

In this sample, this clonotype turned up many times. The chain is built from TRBV5-1 and TRBJ2-3, with 9 bases aligning to TRBD1. The CDR3 length is 15 residues. From germline, CDR1 is SGHRS and CDR2 YFSETQ. After removal of 2 bases from V and 0 bases from J, the junction contained 1 base not matched to a gene. The DNA for the CDR3 is TGCGCCAGCAGCTTACAGGGGGCTAGCACAGATACGCAGTATTTT. This sequence encodes CASSLQGASTDTQYF.

There are many counts of this clonotype. The rearrangement uses TRBV5-1 and TRBJ2-2; D is unclear. Germline V gives CDR1 SGHRS, CDR2 YFSETQ. This CDR3 region has 12 residues. V was trimmed by 2 bases and J by 6 bases, leaving 5 bases between them. DNA for the CDR3: TGCGCCAGCAGCTTAAGCTCCGGGGAGCTGTTTTTT. As protein: CASSLSSGELFF.

This clonotype was seen many times. This chain's CDR3 is CSAMENTEAFF. CDR3 nucleotides: TGCAGTGCTATGGAGAACACTGAAGCTTTCTTT. V gene TRBV20-1 combines with J gene TRBJ1-1; no firm D call. The CDR3 runs to 11 residues. The germline gives CDR1 DFQATT, CDR2 SNEGSKA (reference sequence). Trimming removed 4 bases from V and 1 base from J, with 4 bases in between.